The clone carrying this TCR beta chain was seen a few times. Repertoires were generated with immunoSEQ multiplex PCR, while TCRdb's copy carries only in-frame clones and drops some. Of more than 95,000 clones in the sample, more than 85% are singletons; the top ten hold approximately 2%. This record belongs to a study of blood T cell repertoires in COVID-19. This CDR3 spans 15 amino acids. V lost 2 bases to trimming and J lost 4 bases; unmatched junction nucleotides: 5. CDR1 LGHDT and CDR2 YNNKEL come from the germline V gene (reference sequence). The sequence came from a man in his fifties with COVID-19, enrolled during active disease. The V call is TRBV3-1 (or the pseudogene TRBV3-2), the J call TRBJ1-1; the match to TRBD1 covers 9 bases. The sequenced sample was peripheral blood. The CDR3 region is CASSQNGQGTTEAFF. The CDR3 DNA follows: TGTGCCAGCAGCCAAAATGGACAGGGGACCACTGAAGCTTTCTTT.